This entry lists 29 T cell receptor beta chains sequenced from one sample in a study of T cell responses to AZD1222 COVID-19 vaccine (dated by TCRdb to the early 2020s). Library generation was performed with the immunoSEQ multiplex PCR assay. What TCRdb holds here is the immuneACCESS table cut down to in-frame rearrangements. Part of the clones is not present; checked against another copy, under half of the missing clones reflect an unresolved V gene, and the others are unexplained. This sample lists just under 150,000 clones; over 75% were detected once. The ten largest account for approximately 5.4% of the sample. What this sample's time point label stands for: about 28 days (+/-7) after the second vaccine dose. According to the study, the label for this sample's treatment or condition signals: meningococcal conjugate vaccine given as trial control. The sample here was peripheral blood, taken 28 days after the second dose of the MenACWY control vaccine. These receptors all stem from an adult who received the MenACWY meningococcal vaccine as a control.

This chain connects TRBV6-2 or TRBV6-3 to TRBJ1-1; possible D gene TRBD1, 5 bases. This CDR3 is 12 amino acids long. Trimming shortened V by 2 bases and J by 6 bases, and 7 bases separated the two germline ends. In germline, CDR1 is MNHEY, CDR2 SVGEGT. The CDR3 spells CASSYGGAEAFF. Here the CDR3 DNA reads TGTGCCAGCAGTTACGGAGGGGCTGAAGCTTTCTTT.

V is TRBV28 and J is TRBJ1-2, with 8 bases identical to TRBD1. Looked up from germline, CDR1 is MDHEN and CDR2 is SYDVKM. The CDR3 contains 15 residues. Germline trimming cut 6 bases from V and 1 base from J; bases unmatched to any gene: 7. This chain's CDR3 is CASSPRTGNNYGYTF. DNA of the CDR3: TGTGCCAGCAGCCCCCGGACAGGGAATAACTATGGCTACACCTTC.

The chain links TRBV6-1 to TRBJ1-2; TRBD1 matches 10 bases. V trimming: 1 base; J trimming: 8 bases; junction bases outside the gene matches: 7. The CDR3 loop spans 15 amino acids. Germline V lookup: CDR1 MNHNS, CDR2 SASEGT. DNA of the CDR3: TGTGCCAGCAGTGAAGAACCGGACAGGGGGAAAGGCTACACCTTC. Translation: CASSEEPDRGKGYTF.

This clone showed up just a few times. The V gene is TRBV12-3 or TRBV12-4, the J gene TRBJ1-1; D is unclear. The CDR3 consists of 11 residues. Trimming removed 4 bases from V and 4 bases from J, with 4 bases in between. The CDR3 nucleotides read TGTGCCAGCAGTTCCATCACTGAAGCTTTCTTT. Encoded protein: CASSSITEAFF.

The rearrangement joins TRBV6-2 or TRBV6-3 to TRBJ1-1; 8 bases agree with TRBD1. The CDR3 spans 13 residues. V shed 5 bases and J 4 bases; nucleotides not matched to a gene: 3. Per germline, CDR1 MNHEY and CDR2 SVGEGT. In DNA form, the CDR3 reads TGTGCCAGCAGTCCACAGGGGGGCACTGAAGCTTTCTTT. It is translated as CASSPQGGTEAFF.

The rearrangement joins TRBV11-2 to TRBJ1-2; 9 nucleotides line up with TRBD1. Germline CDR1 and CDR2: SGHAT and FQNNGV. The CDR3 is 14 amino acids. With V trimmed by 5 bases and J by 5 bases, 6 bases remained unmatched. CDR3 sequence reads: CASSGLQGAYGYTF. The DNA for the CDR3 is TGTGCCAGCAGCGGACTACAGGGGGCTTATGGCTACACCTTC.

This clone was picked up a small number of times. V is TRBV15 and J is TRBJ1-4; D is unresolved. The CDR3 extends over 15 amino acids. Germline CDR1 reads LNHNV; CDR2 reads YYDKDF (reference sequence). The V end lost 5 bases, the J end lost 5 bases, and 15 bases lay between the germline ends. CDR3 residues: CATSSGGRENEKLFF. The CDR3 region has the DNA TGTGCCACCAGCTCCGGCGGGAGGGAAAATGAAAAACTGTTTTTT.

This clone appeared a single time. The rearrangement uses TRBV2 and TRBJ2-3; D call uncertain. The germline V gene has CDR1 SNHLY and CDR2 FYNNEI. V lost 6 bases to trimming and J lost 4 bases, with 11 bases between them. The CDR3 is 13 amino acids. The CDR3 reads CASRSGAPDTQYF. CDR3 nucleotides: TGTGCCAGCAGGTCCGGAGCGCCAGATACGCAGTATTTT.

The chain recombines TRBV7-9 with TRBJ2-3, with D tentatively TRBD2 (5 bases). Per germline, CDR1 SEHNR and CDR2 FQNEAQ (reference sequence). The CDR3 length is 18 residues. Between the trimmed V and J ends, which lost 6 bases and 1 base, there was a span of 23 bases. In DNA form, the CDR3 reads TGTGCCAGCAGTAAACCTCCACTAGACCTACGAGGCACAGATACGCAGTATTTT. This translates into CASSKPPLDLRGTDTQYF. The variable domain in full, completed from reference TRBV7-9 and TRBJ2-3, reads DTGVSQNPRHKITKRGQNVTFRCDPISEHNRLYWYRQTLGQGPEFLTYFQNEAQLEKSRLLSDRFSAERPKGSFSTLEIQRTEQGDSAMYLCASSKPPLDLRGTDTQYFGPGTRLTVL.

The chain joins TRBV7-8 to TRBJ1-3, with D possibly TRBD1 on 5 matching bases. The CDR3 is made up of 16 amino acids. CDR1 SGHVS and CDR2 FQNEAQ come from the germline V gene. Trimming pared 0 bases from V and 3 bases from J, leaving 12 bases between. The CDR3 protein is CASSLAGQGVGNTIYF. The CDR3 nucleotides read TGTGCCAGCAGCTTAGCGGGTCAGGGTGTTGGAAACACCATATATTTT.

A single count supports this clone. This chain links TRBV4-3 with TRBJ2-2; D is ambiguous. Germline CDR1 is LGHNA and CDR2 is YSLEER. The CDR3 loop spans 13 amino acids. V gave up 8 bases and J gave up 4 bases, with 11 bases separating them. DNA of the CDR3: TGCGCCAGCGGCTTACAAGCCACCGGGGAGCTGTTTTTT. This sequence encodes CASGLQATGELFF.

This chain links TRBV9 with TRBJ2-3, with 8 bases fitting TRBD1. J was trimmed by 1 base and V by 4 bases; bases with no gene match: 5. Germline CDR1 and CDR2: SGDLS and YYNGEE. The CDR3 loop spans 15 amino acids. The CDR3 nucleotides read TGTGCCAGCAGCTCAGACAGGGGAGGCACAGATACGCAGTATTTT. Translating gives CASSSDRGGTDTQYF.

This chain uses TRBV28 with TRBJ2-1, with 8 bases fitting TRBD2. Germline CDR1 reads MDHEN; CDR2 reads SYDVKM. There are 16 residues in the CDR3. The junction had 10 bases not matched to a gene; V was cut back by 5 bases and J by 4 bases. CDR3 residues: CASSTAGGDYYNEQFF. In DNA, the CDR3 is TGTGCCAGCAGTACCGCGGGGGGAGACTATTACAATGAGCAGTTCTTC.

The chain employs TRBV12-5 and TRBJ1-5; D unresolved. V lost 1 base and J lost 0, with 10 bases in between. The CDR3 is made up of 16 amino acids. CDR1 is LGHNT and CDR2 is FRNRAP in the germline V gene. CDR3 region: CASGLGTEYSNQPQHF. CDR3 coding DNA: TGTGCTAGTGGTTTGGGGACCGAGTATAGCAATCAGCCCCAGCATTTT.

The V gene is TRBV4-3, the J gene TRBJ1-1; no clear D. Germline assignment: CDR1 LGHNA and CDR2 YSLEER. The V and J ends lost 1 base and 1 base respectively, with 7 bases between them. There are 14 residues in the CDR3. The CDR3 loop is CASSQGTPNTEAFF. CDR3 coding DNA: TGCGCCAGCAGCCAAGGAACACCGAACACTGAAGCTTTCTTT.

This chain joins TRBV27 and TRBJ1-2, with 7 positions matching TRBD1. The V segment lost 4 bases and the J segment 6 bases; nucleotides outside the gene matches: 8. Per germline, CDR1 MNHEY and CDR2 SMNVEV (reference sequence). This CDR3 has 14 amino acids. The CDR3 region has the DNA TGTGCCAGCAGTTCAAGGGGGCATCAGGATGGCTACACCTTC. This translates into CASSSRGHQDGYTF.

The V gene is TRBV6-2 or TRBV6-3, the J gene TRBJ2-1; D remains unclear. V was pared by 4 bases and J by 2 bases, with 6 bases between. From germline, CDR1 is MNHEY and CDR2 SVGEGT. The CDR3 spans 13 residues. The CDR3 DNA is TGTGCCAGCAGTTGGTCTACCTACAATGAGCAGTTCTTC. Translating it yields CASSWSTYNEQFF.

V is TRBV7-8 and J is TRBJ2-5; possibly TRBD2 for D (5 bases). This CDR3 contains 15 residues. Between the trimmed V and J ends, which lost 0 bases and 1 base, there was a span of 9 bases. Germline assignment: CDR1 SGHVS and CDR2 FQNEAQ. This chain's CDR3 is CASSLAGVGQETQYF. The CDR3 bases are TGTGCCAGCAGCTTAGCGGGAGTGGGCCAAGAGACCCAGTACTTC.

The chain has TRBV11-3 and TRBJ1-1; D is perhaps TRBD1 (6 bases). V was trimmed by 3 bases and J by 4 bases, leaving 12 bases between them. The CDR3 length is 14 residues. Germline V gives CDR1 SGHNT, CDR2 YENEEA. The CDR3 protein is CASSFGGPGTEAFF. In DNA, the CDR3 is TGTGCCAGCAGCTTCGGGGGGCCGGGCACTGAAGCTTTCTTT.

This clone was detected once. The rearrangement uses TRBV3-1 (or the pseudogene TRBV3-2) and TRBJ1-2; no definite D call. Trimming stripped 4 bases from V and 0 bases from J, with 12 bases between. Germline V gene data show CDR1 as LGHDT and CDR2 as YNNKEL (reference sequence). The CDR3 length is 15 residues. DNA for the CDR3: TGTGCCAGCAGCCGGAACACGGACGCTAACTATGGCTACACCTTC. Its translation: CASSRNTDANYGYTF.

This clone occurred once. V gene TRBV5-3 combines with J gene TRBJ1-2; tentative D call: TRBD1 (6 bases). TRBV5-3 is sorted into the ORF group, with uncertain function. V was pared by 4 bases and J by 5 bases, with 15 bases between. This CDR3 region has 14 residues. CDR3 amino acids: CARSLQGSWYGYTF. CDR3 nucleotide sequence: TGTGCCAGAAGCCTACAGGGTAGTTGGTATGGCTACACCTTC.

The J gene is TRBJ2-5, the V gene TRBV5-1, with D perhaps matching TRBD1 (5 bases). The CDR3 covers 14 residues. V lost 0 bases to trimming and J lost 5 bases, with 11 bases between them. Germline V gene lookup returns CDR1 SGHRS and CDR2 YFSETQ. The CDR3 loop is CASSLVQGGETQYF. The CDR3, as DNA: TGCGCCAGCAGCTTGGTGCAGGGTGGGGAGACCCAGTACTTC.

There are a few counts of this clone. V usage is TRBV3-1 (or the pseudogene TRBV3-2) and J usage is TRBJ1-6, with D tentatively TRBD1 (5 bases). Germline CDR1 and CDR2: LGHDT and YNNKEL (reference sequence). The CDR3 is 12 amino acids. V was clipped by 8 bases and J by 7 bases, with 9 bases between them. The CDR3 DNA follows: TGTGCCAGCGCAGGGAGAAATTCACCCCTCCACTTT. Encoded protein: CASAGRNSPLHF.

The chain carries TRBV2 and TRBJ2-4; D may be TRBD1 or TRBD2 (5 bases each). The CDR3 has 12 residues. Deletions cut 8 bases from V and 6 bases from J, with 11 bases between. Per the germline V gene, CDR1 is SNHLY and CDR2 is FYNNEI. CDR3 amino acids: CASRRDGNIQYF. The DNA of the CDR3 is TGTGCCAGCCGACGGGACGGAAACATTCAGTACTTC.

The chain carries TRBV25-1 and TRBJ1-4, with 8 positions matching TRBD1. V was pared by 5 bases and J by 8 bases, with 7 bases of the junction left unmatched. Germline V CDR1 and CDR2: MGHDK, SYGVNS. This CDR3 spans 14 amino acids. Written as DNA, the CDR3 is TGTGCCAGCAGTACGACAGGGGTTGGGGAAAAACTGTTTTTT. Translating it yields CASSTTGVGEKLFF.

The chain carries TRBV3-1 (or the pseudogene TRBV3-2) and TRBJ2-1; TRBD2 aligns across 9 bases. The germline CDR1 and CDR2 sequences are LGHDT and YNNKEL (reference sequence). This CDR3 contains 17 residues. After removal of 4 bases from V and 1 base from J, the junction contained 8 bases not matched to a gene. CDR3 residues: CASSPRGSGSSYNEQFF. The CDR3 DNA follows: TGTGCCAGCAGCCCCCGAGGTAGCGGGAGTTCCTACAATGAGCAGTTCTTC.

The V and J genes are TRBV30 and TRBJ1-2; D perhaps matches TRBD1 (5 bases). The V and J ends lost 0 bases and 4 bases respectively, with 18 bases between them. The CDR3 extends over 16 amino acids. From germline, CDR1 is GTSNPN and CDR2 SVGIG (reference sequence). The CDR3 region has the DNA TGTGCCTGGAGTGTACCGAGACAGCTCCTTAGCTATGGCTACACCTTC. As protein: CAWSVPRQLLSYGYTF.

The chain combines TRBV24-1 with TRBJ2-5, with 7 bases identical to TRBD1. The CDR3 contains 17 residues. With 4 bases clipped from V and 2 bases from J, the junction kept 12 bases outside the gene matches. The germline gives CDR1 KGHDR, CDR2 SFDVKD. The CDR3 protein is CATSDSGRQGWQETQYF. The CDR3 DNA is TGTGCCACCAGTGACTCCGGACGACAGGGTTGGCAAGAGACCCAGTACTTC.

This chain links TRBV20-1 with TRBJ2-2, with D possibly being TRBD1 (6 bases). Trimming left V 5 bases short and J 7 bases short, with 8 bases between. CDR3 length: 11 residues. The germline V gene encodes CDR1 DFQATT and CDR2 SNEGSKA (reference sequence). The DNA of the CDR3 is TGCAGTGCTCCGGACAGCGGGGAGCTGTTTTTT. The encoded protein is CSAPDSGELFF.